Listed below are T cell receptor beta chains from one sample, sequenced in a study of beta chain features in type 1 diabetes. Method: immunoSEQ multiplex PCR; TCRdb's copy keeps in-frame clones and lacks some. The sample contains approximately 140,000 clones, approximately 52% of which appear only once. Sequenced: Tregs from blood. These receptors came from a man aged 18-30 years in good health. Each CDR3 is given with its conserved first and last residue. D genes are given only for firm matches. Some rows have no size entry. The others give once, few or many, or a class for an expanded clone.

d_gene,v_gene,j_gene,abundance,CDR3aa,CDR3nt
-,TRBV12-5,TRBJ2-5,-,CASGLGGPEETQYF,TGTGCTAGTGGTTTGGGAGGGCCCGAGGAGACCCAGTACTTC
TRBD1,TRBV19,TRBJ2-3,-,CASTTGVTDTQYF,TGTGCCAGTACGACAGGGGTCACAGATACGCAGTATTTT
-,TRBV28,TRBJ2-7,-,CASSLVREQYF,TGTGCCAGCAGTTTAGTTCGCGAGCAGTACTTC
TRBD2,TRBV11-2,TRBJ2-5,-,CASSLRRLAGGQETQYF,TGTGCCAGCAGCTTAAGGAGGCTAGCGGGAGGACAAGAGACCCAGTACTTC
TRBD2,TRBV13,TRBJ2-7,-,CASSLGGLAGGSYEQYF,TGTGCCAGCAGCTTAGGGGGACTAGCGGGGGGGTCCTACGAGCAGTACTTC
-,TRBV7-9,TRBJ2-7,few,CASSLSLPGNSQYF,TGTGCCAGCAGCTTATCGCTACCAGGCAACAGCCAGTACTTC
TRBD1,TRBV29-1,TRBJ1-1,few,CSVAGGGAFF,TGCAGCGTGGCAGGGGGTGGGGCTTTCTTT
TRBD2,TRBV10-3,TRBJ2-1,few,CAIKRETYNEQFF,TGTGCCATCAAGCGGGAAACCTACAATGAGCAGTTCTTC
-,TRBV2,TRBJ2-7,-,CASSSDRIYEQYF,TGTGCCAGCAGTTCCGACAGGATCTACGAGCAGTACTTC
-,TRBV25-1,TRBJ2-1,-,CASSDAGSREQFF,TGTGCCAGCAGTGACGCGGGGTCTCGTGAGCAGTTCTTC
TRBD1,TRBV5-1,TRBJ2-7,-,CASSLAGGNDEQYF,TGCGCCAGCAGCTTGGCAGGGGGCAACGACGAGCAATACTTC
-,TRBV6-6,TRBJ2-2,-,CASRPGQSTGELFF,TGTGCCAGCAGACCCGGACAGTCCACCGGGGAGCTGTTTTTT
TRBD2,TRBV7-2,TRBJ2-5,-,CASSRGGTSGPQETQYF,TGTGCCAGCAGCCGCGGGGGGACTAGCGGGCCACAAGAGACCCAGTACTTC
-,TRBV7-9,TRBJ2-1,-,CASSLSSRVRPYNEQFF,TGTGCCAGCAGCTTGTCGTCCAGGGTCCGCCCCTACAATGAGCAGTTCTTC
TRBD2,TRBV29-1,TRBJ2-2,-,CSVIAGGHPGELFF,TGCAGCGTCATAGCGGGAGGGCATCCCGGGGAGCTGTTTTTT
-,TRBV6-5,TRBJ2-7,few,CASSSGLNPTIYEQYF,TGTGCCAGCAGTTCGGGACTCAACCCAACCATCTACGAGCAGTACTTC
-,TRBV30,TRBJ2-7,few,CAWRAGMPYEQYF,TGTGCCTGGAGAGCCGGGATGCCCTACGAGCAGTACTTC
TRBD1,TRBV6-5,TRBJ1-2,-,CASSYSGQGMYGYTF,TGTGCCAGCAGTTACTCAGGACAGGGAATGTATGGCTACACCTTC
-,TRBV29-1,TRBJ2-7,-,CSVTGTEKLYEQYF,TGCAGCGTAACCGGGACTGAGAAACTCTACGAGCAGTACTTC
TRBD1,TRBV7-2,TRBJ2-1,few,CASSFLPGTGEGQFF,TGTGCCAGCAGCTTTCTGCCCGGGACAGGGGAAGGGCAGTTCTTC
-,TRBV7-2,TRBJ2-7,-,CASSLVPGARGHEQYF,TGTGCCAGCAGCTTAGTCCCGGGAGCTAGGGGCCACGAGCAGTACTTC
-,TRBV6-6,TRBJ2-7,-,CASSRQTIDNEQYF,TGTGCCAGCAGCCGTCAGACTATTGACAACGAGCAGTACTTC
-,TRBV18,TRBJ2-1,-,CASSPREGIVNEQFF,TGTGCCAGCTCACCACGAGAGGGAATCGTTAATGAGCAGTTCTTC
-,TRBV28,TRBJ2-3,few,CASSLSGPTHTQYF,TGTGCCAGCAGCCTTAGCGGCCCCACGCATACGCAGTATTTT
-,TRBV18,TRBJ2-7,few,CASSPTQGFGTYEQYF,TGTGCCAGCTCACCCACCCAGGGTTTTGGGACCTACGAGCAGTACTTC
-,TRBV7-6,TRBJ2-3,-,CASSQGGEGTDTQYF,TGTGCCAGCAGCCAAGGCGGAGAAGGCACAGATACGCAGTATTTT
TRBD1,TRBV5-4,TRBJ2-5,-,CASRHRDRGAETQYF,TGTGCCAGCAGACACCGGGACAGGGGAGCGGAGACCCAGTACTTC
-,TRBV11-2,TRBJ1-6,-,CASSLAGVSSPLHF,TGTGCCAGCAGCTTAGCAGGGGTCAGTTCACCCCTCCACTTT
TRBD1,TRBV5-1,TRBJ2-3,few,CASSSRNRGAGDTQYF,TGCGCCAGCAGCTCGAGGAACAGGGGTGCAGGAGATACGCAGTATTTT
-,TRBV4-2,TRBJ2-3,-,CASSQVRSGVFGADTQYF,TGTGCCAGCAGCCAAGTCAGGTCAGGCGTTTTTGGCGCAGATACGCAGTATTTT
TRBD1,TRBV6-6,TRBJ1-5,-,CASLPSRTGWNQPQHF,TGTGCCAGCCTCCCCTCCCGGACAGGGTGGAATCAGCCCCAGCATTTT
TRBD1,TRBV2,TRBJ2-7,-,CASKRGDRATYEQYF,TGTGCCAGCAAGCGAGGGGACAGGGCGACCTACGAGCAGTACTTC
-,TRBV6-5,TRBJ1-1,-,CASSGDIGVGAEAFF,TGTGCCAGCAGTGGGGACATTGGGGTTGGTGCTGAAGCTTTCTTT
-,TRBV18,TRBJ2-7,few,CASSLSPGDEQYF,TGTGCCAGCTCACTTTCACCAGGTGACGAGCAGTACTTC
TRBD2,TRBV7-9,TRBJ2-5,-,CASSLLTGGQETQYF,TGTGCCAGCAGCTTATTAACGGGGGGCCAAGAGACCCAGTACTTC
TRBD1,TRBV4-3,TRBJ1-2,-,CASSQESGQGYGYTF,TGCGCCAGCAGCCAAGAGTCGGGACAGGGTTATGGCTACACCTTC
-,TRBV5-4,TRBJ2-7,once,CASSLRGPTSYEQYF,TGTGCCAGCAGCCTCAGGGGCCCGACCTCCTACGAGCAGTACTTC
-,TRBV7-8,TRBJ2-2,-,CASSLWGNSNTGELFF,TGTGCCAGCAGCTTATGGGGCAATTCGAACACCGGGGAGCTGTTTTTT
-,TRBV10-3,TRBJ2-3,-,CAIRYTGDTDTQYF,TGTGCCATCAGATACACGGGGGACACAGATACGCAGTATTTT
TRBD1,TRBV15,TRBJ1-2,few,CATSRGGGADYGYTF,TGTGCCACCAGCAGAGGAGGGGGCGCGGACTATGGCTACACCTTC